One TCR beta chain is described in this entry. There are 22 residues in the CDR3. Germline CDR1 is SGHRS and CDR2 is YFSETQ. Trimming cost V 5 bases and J 0 bases; bases outside gene matches: 19. The data were taken from a study of shared T cell receptors in the human thymus. TCRdb's copy holds only in-frame clones and misses some; the assay was immunoSEQ multiplex PCR. Of about 660,000 clones listed, 88% were seen once; the top ten hold around 0.01%. These data also featured in a second study, about human thymus T cells. That source adds: Samples came from healthy Finnish infants during open corrective cardiac surgery. Resections from corrective heart surgery provided thymus tissue. Related research has reported that thymic repertoires overlap highly among unrelated individuals.

The TCR comes from a boy in the first two years of life with a congenital heart defect. V gene TRBV5-1 combines with J gene TRBJ2-1; 14 bases agree with TRBD2. Sequenced material: thymocytes. CDR3 sequence (DNA): TGCGCCAGCAGAAGCCCCTATCCGGGACTAGCGGGAGTAGGGGGCTCCTACAATGAGCAGTTCTTC. This encodes CASRSPYPGLAGVGGSYNEQFF.